The 14 T cell receptor beta chains given below trace back to one sample, sequenced in a study of control samples from healthy donors and cancer patients. Clones were sequenced by immunoSEQ multiplex PCR, and TCRdb holds only the in-frame ones, with some missing. The sample contains around 93,000 clones, roughly 88% of which appear only once. Sequencing was performed on blood. These receptors all stem from a man younger than 45 in good health.

This sequence joins TRBV27 and TRBJ2-2; the match to TRBD1 covers 8 bases. Germline values: CDR1 MNHEY, CDR2 SMNVEV (reference sequence). This CDR3 is built from 16 residues. The J segment lost 0 bases and the V segment lost 6 bases, leaving 6 bases of the junction unmatched. CDR3 amino acids: CASSQRTGSNTGELFF. The CDR3 DNA is TGTGCCAGCAGCCAAAGGACAGGGTCGAACACCGGGGAGCTGTTTTTT.

The chain carries TRBV19 and TRBJ2-1; 10 nucleotides line up with TRBD2. The CDR3 spans 16 residues. With V trimmed by 3 bases and J by 4 bases, 6 bases remained unmatched. CDR1 and CDR2 from the germline V gene are LNHDA and SQIVND (reference sequence). The CDR3 sequence is CASSMYGTSDYNEQFF. The CDR3 DNA reads TGTGCCAGTAGTATGTACGGGACTAGCGATTACAATGAGCAGTTCTTC.

The chain combines TRBV27 with TRBJ1-1; 9 bases are shared with TRBD1. CDR3 length: 14 amino acids. In germline, CDR1 is MNHEY, CDR2 SMNVEV (reference sequence). Germline trimming cut 5 bases from V and 4 bases from J; bases unmatched to any gene: 5. CDR3 coding DNA: TGTGCCAGCAGTCAAACAGGGGGCGGCACTGAAGCTTTCTTT. It specifies CASSQTGGGTEAFF.

The rearrangement links TRBV24-1 to TRBJ2-2; D is ambiguous. Germline-derived CDR1 and CDR2 are KGHDR and SFDVKD. The length of the CDR3 is 13 residues. The V gene lost 10 bases and the J gene lost 0 bases, with 8 bases spanning the gap. The CDR3 nucleotides read TGTGCCACGTCGGTCCCGAACACCGGGGAGCTGTTTTTT. It is translated as CATSVPNTGELFF.

The chain uses TRBV7-2 and TRBJ2-5, with a tentative D call TRBD1 (5 bases). Germline CDR1 reads SGHTA; CDR2 reads FQGNSA. The CDR3 extends over 14 amino acids. V was clipped by 1 base and J by 4 bases, with 10 bases between them. In DNA, the CDR3 is TGTGCCAGCAGCTTAGGGGCTAGGGGAGAGACCCAGTACTTC. It encodes CASSLGARGETQYF.

V gene TRBV29-1 combines with J gene TRBJ2-1, with D maybe TRBD2 (5 bases). The CDR3 sequence is 13 residues long. Per the germline V gene, CDR1 is SQVTM and CDR2 is ANQGSEA. DNA for the CDR3: TGCCACCGTCTGGGAGAATTTAACAATGAGCAGTTCTTC. Protein: CHRLGEFNNEQFF.

This chain uses TRBV4-2 with TRBJ1-3; no firm D call. Trimming removed 1 base at V and 4 bases at J, with 5 bases between. CDR3 length equals 13 residues. Germline V gives CDR1 LGHNA, CDR2 YNFKEQ. The DNA of the CDR3 is TGTGCCAGCAGCCAAGTTGGGGGAAACACCATATATTTT. Protein product: CASSQVGGNTIYF.

This clone was found a few times. Germline is not matched at one junction end, which may reflect a read error. The V gene is TRBV24-1, the J gene TRBJ1-5; 7 bases map to TRBD1. The germline V gene encodes CDR1 KGHDR and CDR2 SFDVKD. The CDR3 is made up of 14 amino acids. The CDR3 reads CATSDRQGKQPQHF. For the CDR3, the DNA is TGTGCCACCAGTGATCGACAGGGCAAACAGCCCCAGCATTTT.

The chain carries TRBV27 and TRBJ2-7, with D hard to call. Trimming shortened V by 0 bases and J by 0 bases, and 6 bases separated the two germline ends. Per germline, CDR1 MNHEY and CDR2 SMNVEV (reference sequence). This CDR3 region has 14 residues. CDR3 region: CASSLSGGSYEQYF. The CDR3 DNA sequence: TGTGCCAGCAGTTTATCGGGCGGCTCCTACGAGCAGTACTTC.

V and J are TRBV21-1 and TRBJ2-7. TRBV21-1 is given as a pseudogene. CDR3 size: 21 residues. CDR3 in DNA: TGTGCCAGCAGCAAAGGATGGGCTCTAGTTTCCGCAGAGGCCTCTCTTTACGAGCAGTACTTC. This codes for CASSKGWALVSAEASLYEQYF.

This sequence joins TRBV6-5 and TRBJ2-7, with D perhaps matching TRBD2 (5 bases). Germline CDR1 MNHEY, CDR2 SVGAGI. V was cut by 4 bases and J by 2 bases, with 9 bases left in between. The CDR3 runs to 13 residues. The CDR3 loop reads CASSFGVPYEQYF. The CDR3 DNA follows: TGTGCCAGCAGTTTCGGGGTTCCCTACGAGCAGTACTTC.

The chain has TRBV28 and TRBJ2-7; TRBD2 agrees at 12 bases. The junction had 3 bases not matched to a gene; V was cut back by 0 bases and J by 3 bases. The CDR3 has 16 residues. Germline V gene sequence: CDR1 MDHEN, CDR2 SYDVKM. The DNA of the CDR3 is TGTGCCAGCAGTTTATGGACTAGCGGGAGTATCTACGAGCAGTACTTC. It specifies CASSLWTSGSIYEQYF.

V is TRBV29-1 and J is TRBJ2-5, with D unclear. Between the trimmed V and J ends, which lost 3 bases and 1 base, there was a span of 9 bases. Germline lookup yields CDR1 SQVTM and CDR2 ANQGSEA. The CDR3 has 13 residues. CDR3 DNA: TGCAGCGTTGAGCCAGAACTCCAAGAGACCCAGTACTTC. As protein: CSVEPELQETQYF.

The genes are TRBV13 and TRBJ2-7; perhaps TRBD1 as D (5 bases). This CDR3 is built from 12 residues. CDR1 is PRHDT and CDR2 is FYEKMQ in the germline V gene (reference sequence). The V gene lost 4 bases and the J gene lost 6 bases, with 10 bases spanning the gap. CDR3 sequence reads: CASSSGQGEQYF. CDR3 sequence (DNA): TGTGCCAGCAGCTCCGGGCAGGGCGAGCAGTACTTC.